Below, 9 T cell receptor beta chains from the same sample are listed, as sequenced in a study of T-cell memory formation after mild COVID-19. Each CDR3 protein gets one entry after TCRdb re-called the 5' RACE reads with MiXCR. The data contain 70,000 to 95,000 distinct CDR3 sequences, about 13% of them seen just once; the ten biggest clones take up around 41%. Sequences were obtained from PBMCs or a T cell subset sorted from them (not recorded which). The receptors derive from a young man who had mild COVID-19 (a few samples of this study predate the infection). Cell type and time point are not known.

The V and J genes are TRBV12-3 or TRBV12-4 and TRBJ1-1; D gene unclear. The CDR3 length is 15 residues. Trimming pared 4 bases from V and 1 base from J, leaving 13 bases between. The CDR3 coding sequence is TGTGCCAGCAGTTCGGCCTGGACGGGGAACACTGAAGCTTTCTTT. This sequence encodes CASSSAWTGNTEAFF.

The chain recombines TRBV30 with TRBJ1-5; D possibly corresponds to TRBD1 (5 bases). Germline CDR1 is GTSNPN and CDR2 is SVGIG (reference sequence). The CDR3 is made up of 13 amino acids. V shed 6 bases and J shed 7 bases, with 16 bases lying between them. The CDR3 region has the DNA TGTGCCTGCGAAAGGGGCAGTCGACAGCCCCAGCATTTT. It is translated as CACERGSRQPQHF.

This clonotype has only a few counts. This rearrangement joins TRBV15 to TRBJ1-4; 9 nucleotides align to TRBD1. CDR3 size: 14 residues. Germline CDR1 reads LNHNV; CDR2 reads YYDKDF (reference sequence). V lost 6 bases, J lost 3 bases, and 2 bases stayed unmatched. For the CDR3, the DNA is TGTGCCACCAGGGACAGGGGAGCTAATGAAAAACTGTTTTTT. It codes for CATRDRGANEKLFF. Using reference TRBV15 and TRBJ1-4 for the parts outside the CDR3, the full variable domain is DAMVIQNPRYQVTQFGKPVTLSCSQTLNHNVMYWYQQKSSQAPKLLFHYYDKDFNNEADTPDNFQSRRPNTSFCFLDIRSPGLGDTAMYLCATRDRGANEKLFFGSGTQLSVL.

This clonotype turned up a few times. The CDR3 DNA is TGCGCCAGCAGCCAAGACCCCGGGACAGGGCCCTGGTTCCAGCATTTT. Translating gives CASSQDPGTGPWFQHF. The rearrangement uses TRBV4-3 and TRBJ1-5; 9 bases line up with TRBD1. CDR3 length equals 16 residues. With 0 bases clipped from V and 12 bases from J, the junction kept 12 bases outside the gene matches. The germline gives CDR1 LGHNA, CDR2 YSLEER.

Points on this clonotype: A read error may produce the germline difference seen at one junction end. The chain has TRBV7-3 and TRBJ1-3; no firm D call. This CDR3 spans 15 amino acids. CDR1 and CDR2 from the germline V gene are SGHTA and FQGTGA. CDR3 residues: CSSSLAGGSGNTIYF. CDR3 nucleotides: TGTTCCAGCAGCTTAGCAGGAGGGTCTGGAAACACCATATATTTT.

The V call is TRBV4-1, the J call TRBJ1-4; possible D gene TRBD1, 5 bases. Trimming pared 0 bases from V and 0 bases from J, leaving 11 bases between. This CDR3 is built from 17 residues. Germline loops: CDR1 MGHRA, CDR2 YSYEKL. In DNA form, the CDR3 reads TGCGCCAGCAGCCAAGAGGAGAGGACAACAACTAATGAAAAACTGTTTTTT. It is translated as CASSQEERTTTNEKLFF.

This clonotype was recorded a few times. This sequence joins TRBV7-8 and TRBJ2-2, with D perhaps matching TRBD1 (5 bases). V gave up 4 bases and J gave up 1 base, with 22 bases separating them. The CDR3 is 19 residues long. Per germline, CDR1 SGHVS and CDR2 FQNEAQ. Written as DNA, the CDR3 is TGTGCCAGCAGCTACAACCCCCAGCAGGGTGCCAGGAACACCGGGGAGCTGTTTTTT. It specifies CASSYNPQQGARNTGELFF. The entire variable domain, with the rest obtained from reference TRBV7-8 and TRBJ2-2, is as follows: GAGVSQSPRYKVAKRGQDVALRCDPISGHVSLFWYQQALGQGPEFLTYFQNEAQLDKSGLPSDRFFAERPEGSVSTLKIQRTQQEDSAVYLCASSYNPQQGARNTGELFFGEGSRLTVL.

This clonotype has just a few counts. The rearrangement links TRBV4-3 to TRBJ2-7, with D possibly being TRBD2 (6 bases). V was cut by 0 bases and J by 3 bases, with 12 bases left in between. Germline V gene sequence: CDR1 LGHNA, CDR2 YSLEER. There are 15 residues in the CDR3. The CDR3 DNA reads TGCGCCAGCAGCCAAGATATGTCGGGAGTCTACGAGCAGTACTTC. Its protein product is CASSQDMSGVYEQYF.

V gene TRBV6-2 or TRBV6-3 combines with J gene TRBJ2-7; no clear D. CDR1 MNHEY and CDR2 SVGEGT come from the germline V gene. This CDR3 comprises 15 residues. V was trimmed by 3 bases and J by 5 bases, leaving 17 bases between them. CDR3: CASSYSYSLGDEQYF. The CDR3 bases are TGTGCCAGCAGTTATTCTTACAGCCTTGGGGACGAGCAGTACTTC.